The clone carrying this T cell receptor beta chain was observed once. The data are from a study of blood T cell repertoires in COVID-19. This table comes from immunoSEQ multiplex PCR, and its TCRdb copy is limited to in-frame clones, with some not included. The top ten hold roughly 21% of the sample, which has about 190,000 clones, 87% seen once. CDR1 SQVTM and CDR2 ANQGSEA come from the germline V gene. The CDR3 is made up of 12 amino acids. With V trimmed by 7 bases and J by 4 bases, 3 bases remained unmatched. The TCR originated in a man in his sixties with active or convalescent COVID-19. The rearrangement links TRBV29-1 to TRBJ2-3, with 9 nucleotides matching TRBD1. Sequences were obtained from peripheral blood. For the CDR3, the DNA is TGCAGCGCTTACAGGGGGCCAGATACGCAGTATTTT. Encoded protein: CSAYRGPDTQYF.